The 19 T cell receptor beta chains below were found in one sample sequenced in a study of cytomegalovirus exposure and HLA in healthy donors. PCR amplification relied on 60 Vbeta primers (plus 13 Jbeta primers). This table comes from immunoSEQ multiplex PCR, and its TCRdb copy is limited to in-frame clones, with some not included. There are about 160,000 clones in the sample; 80% to 90% occur only once, and 1.9% lies in the top ten. Sequenced sample: PBMCs. These receptor sequences come from a man between 18 and 29 years old in good health and CMV-seronegative.

The chain has TRBV9 and TRBJ2-7, with 8 nucleotides matching TRBD2. V shed 2 bases, J shed 0 bases, and the junction held 7 bases outside the gene matches. The CDR3 is 16 residues long. In germline, CDR1 is SGDLS, CDR2 YYNGEE. In DNA, the CDR3 is TGTGCCAGCAGCGTGTCCAGCGGGGGAAGCTCCTACGAGCAGTACTTC. Translation gives CASSVSSGGSSYEQYF.

The gene calls are TRBV5-6 and TRBJ2-7, with unresolved D. Germline-derived CDR1 and CDR2 are SGHDT and YYEEEE. Trimming removed 4 bases from V and 1 base from J, with 12 bases in between. The CDR3 sequence is 14 residues long. CDR3 sequence (DNA): TGTGCCAGCAGCCCGGCGGAATTTTCCTACGAGCAGTACTTC. Translating gives CASSPAEFSYEQYF.

The sample holds one count of this clone. The chain uses TRBV5-5 and TRBJ1-4; D remains unclear. V lost 1 base, J lost 5 bases, and 12 bases lay in between. The CDR3 spans 15 residues. CDR1 is SGHKS and CDR2 is YYEKEE in the germline V gene (reference sequence). CDR3 in amino acids: CASSLLGGVNEKLFF. The CDR3, as DNA: TGTGCCAGCAGCTTGCTAGGCGGAGTCAATGAAAAACTGTTTTTT. The full variable domain, with the rest looked up from reference TRBV5-5 and TRBJ1-4, is DAGVTQSPTHLIKTRGQQVTLRCSPISGHKSVSWYQQVLGQGPQFIFQYYEKEERGRGNFPDRFSARQFPNYSSELNVNALLLGDSALYLCASSLLGGVNEKLFFGSGTQLSVL.

The chain employs TRBV5-1 and TRBJ2-7; D is possibly TRBD2 (5 bases). This CDR3 is 14 amino acids long. Germline V gene lookup returns CDR1 SGHRS and CDR2 YFSETQ. V was trimmed by 0 bases and J by 8 bases, leaving 15 bases between them. For the CDR3, the DNA is TGCGCCAGCAGCTTGGAATGGGGTTCGGGGAAGCAGTACTTC. Its translation is CASSLEWGSGKQYF.

V is TRBV28 and J is TRBJ2-7; maybe TRBD1 (5 bases). Trimming cost V 5 bases and J 4 bases, with 15 bases left between them. The germline gives CDR1 MDHEN, CDR2 SYDVKM. CDR3 length: 14 amino acids. The CDR3 DNA sequence: TGTGCCAGCAGTCTGAATTACAGGATTTACGAGCAGTACTTC. This codes for CASSLNYRIYEQYF.

The CDR3 DNA reads as TGTGCCAGCAGCCCGGAGTATCTCACCGGGGAGCTGTTTTTT. It specifies CASSPEYLTGELFF. V gene TRBV27 combines with J gene TRBJ2-2; D not resolved. In germline, CDR1 is MNHEY, CDR2 SMNVEV (reference sequence). The CDR3 runs 14 residues. V was cut by 6 bases and J by 4 bases, with 12 bases left in between.

V and J are TRBV7-6 and TRBJ2-1; 8 bases line up with TRBD2. The CDR3 runs 16 residues. Germline V lookup: CDR1 SGHVS, CDR2 FNYEAQ. The trim removed 3 bases at V and 0 bases at J, leaving 4 bases unmatched. CDR3 nucleotides: TGTGCCAGCAGCTTCTTCGCGGGAGGCTCCTACAATGAGCAGTTCTTC. Its protein is CASSFFAGGSYNEQFF.

J is TRBJ2-1 and V is TRBV5-1, with 7 bases lining up with TRBD2. The CDR3 runs 18 residues. V lost 3 bases to trimming and J lost 0 bases; unmatched junction nucleotides: 12. CDR1 and CDR2 (germline): SGHRS, YFSETQ. Here the CDR3 reads CASSSPLAGGSSYNEQFF. Written as DNA, the CDR3 is TGCGCCAGCAGCTCCCCCTTAGCGGGTGGGAGCTCCTACAATGAGCAGTTCTTC.

V usage is TRBV18 and J usage is TRBJ2-7; 8 positions agree with TRBD1. The V segment lost 6 bases and the J segment 4 bases; nucleotides outside the gene matches: 8. Germline V gives CDR1 KGHSH, CDR2 LQKENI. The CDR3 sequence is 14 residues long. The CDR3 DNA is TGTGCCAGCTCCGAGACAGGGGTGAGGTACGAGCAGTACTTC. The encoded protein is CASSETGVRYEQYF.

This rearrangement joins TRBV30 to TRBJ1-2, with 8 nucleotides matching TRBD1. V was clipped by 6 bases and J by 3 bases; unmatched bases: 9. Germline V gene sequence: CDR1 GTSNPN, CDR2 SVGIG (reference sequence). This CDR3 is built from 14 residues. CDR3 sequence reads: CACLTGDFDYGYTF. CDR3 nucleotide sequence: TGTGCCTGTTTGACAGGGGATTTTGACTATGGCTACACCTTC.

The chain carries TRBV7-8 and TRBJ1-1; 8 nucleotides agree with TRBD1. CDR1 is SGHVS and CDR2 is FQNEAQ in the germline V gene. This CDR3 contains 17 residues. Trimming took 5 bases from V and 0 from J; bases not matched to a gene: 11. CDR3 protein: CASSPRAAGGLNTEAFF. The CDR3 region has the DNA TGTGCCAGCAGCCCCAGGGCGGCAGGGGGCCTGAACACTGAAGCTTTCTTT.

The V and J genes are TRBV28 and TRBJ2-2; 14 nucleotides agree with TRBD2. The CDR3 is 15 residues long. CDR1 is MDHEN, CDR2 SYDVKM, per germline. J was trimmed by 6 bases and V by 7 bases; bases with no gene match: 4. CDR3 sequence: CASMGTSGSPGELFF. The CDR3 DNA is TGTGCCAGCATGGGGACTAGCGGGAGTCCCGGGGAGCTGTTTTTT.

Turning to this clone: The junction does not match germline at one end; this may be a read error. The rearrangement uses TRBV7-9 and TRBJ2-3; D perhaps matches TRBD1 (5 bases). CDR1 is SEHNR and CDR2 is FQNEAQ in the germline V gene (reference sequence). The CDR3 extends over 14 amino acids. The DNA for the CDR3 is TGTTCCAGCAGCTCGACAGCTAAGGCAGATACGCAGTATTTT. It codes for CSSSSTAKADTQYF. Full variable domain (rest looked up from reference TRBV7-9 and TRBJ2-3): DTGVSQNPRHKITKRGQNVTFRCDPISEHNRLYWYRQTLGQGPEFLTYFQNEAQLEKSRLLSDRFSAERPKGSFSTLEIQRTEQGDSAMYLCSSSSTAKADTQYFGPGTRLTVL.

The chain links TRBV19 to TRBJ1-5; D is perhaps TRBD1 (5 bases). V was cut by 1 base and J by 4 bases, with 17 bases left in between. The CDR3 covers 17 residues. Germline CDR1 is LNHDA and CDR2 is SQIVND (reference sequence). The CDR3 sequence is CASSIVPGQFLNQPQHF. The CDR3 DNA follows: TGTGCCAGTAGTATAGTTCCAGGGCAGTTTTTAAATCAGCCCCAGCATTTT.

This sequence joins TRBV2 and TRBJ1-2; no definite D call. Trimming cost V 7 bases and J 10 bases, with 16 bases left between them. Germline V gives CDR1 SNHLY, CDR2 FYNNEI. The CDR3 is 12 residues long. The CDR3 sequence is CASTQQRSPYTF. The CDR3 coding sequence is TGTGCCAGCACACAGCAAAGATCGCCCTACACCTTC.

J is TRBJ2-3 and V is TRBV9, with 7 bases fitting TRBD2. The CDR3 runs to 16 residues. The germline gives CDR1 SGDLS, CDR2 YYNGEE. V was pared by 2 bases and J by 4 bases, with 10 bases of the junction left unmatched. The chain's CDR3 is CASSVASREVPDTQYF. The CDR3 bases are TGTGCCAGCAGCGTGGCTAGCCGGGAGGTTCCAGATACGCAGTATTTT.

The chain couples TRBV10-3 to TRBJ2-6, with a weak D call TRBD2 (5 bases). The CDR3 extends over 20 amino acids. Germline V gene sequence: CDR1 ENHRY, CDR2 SYGVKD. V lost 8 bases and J 0 bases, leaving 26 bases between the germline ends. Here the CDR3 DNA reads TGTGCCATCCCTAGGACCGGAGAGAACCTCGGGAACTCTGGGGCCAACGTCCTGACTTTC. It specifies CAIPRTGENLGNSGANVLTF.

The chain couples TRBV2 to TRBJ2-2; 11 positions match TRBD1. The CDR3 extends over 19 amino acids. CDR1 is SNHLY, CDR2 FYNNEI, per germline. Germline trimming cut 2 bases from V and 3 bases from J; bases unmatched to any gene: 11. In DNA form, the CDR3 reads TGTGCCAGCAGTGAAAGGGTATATCGGGACAGGGGGGACACCGGGGAGCTGTTTTTT. Residues: CASSERVYRDRGDTGELFF.

J is TRBJ1-1 and V is TRBV2, with 10 bases matching TRBD1. Trimming at V came to 6 bases and at J to 1 base, leaving 8 bases not matched to a gene. CDR3 length equals 16 residues. Germline-derived CDR1 and CDR2 are SNHLY and FYNNEI. The CDR3 here is CASSHRDRGPNTEAFF. CDR3 DNA: TGTGCCAGCAGCCACCGGGACAGGGGTCCGAACACTGAAGCTTTCTTT.